This T cell receptor beta chain is drawn from a study of low-dose radiotherapy and immunotherapy resistance in tumors. About the research overall: On an every-two-weeks schedule, patients received intravenous nivolumab 240 mg, along with ipilimumab 1 mg/kg every six weeks. The study administered intravenous cyclophosphamide at 200 mg/m2 every two weeks, one day ahead of radiation and immunotherapy.

This clonotype has a count of ten or more. This CDR3 contains 13 residues. The trim removed 5 bases at V and 2 bases at J, leaving 3 bases unmatched. Covering alpha and beta chains, TRAV- and TRBV-specific primers were used for the first-strand cDNA. TCR amplification used around 19 PCR cycles, a constant-region primer and a V-primer adapter. TCRdb redid the calling of the reads with MiXCR, one entry per CDR3 protein. This sample has tens of thousands of distinct CDR3 sequences, with under 25% found just once. Time point specified: after trial treatment. The treatment was: LDRT plus nivolumab, ipilimumab, low-dose cyclophosphamide and aspirin (RACIN trial). Donors received a regimen that comprised nivolumab, ipilimumab, aspirin, low-dose cyclophosphamide and low-dose radiotherapy. Eligible patients had advanced solid tumors lacking tumor-infiltrating lymphocytes.

The chain joins TRBV12-3 or TRBV12-4 to TRBJ2-7, with 7 bases fitting TRBD1. Material: PBMCs, obtained after low-dose radiotherapy plus immunotherapy. The sequence came from a female donor with ovarian cancer. CDR3 nucleotides: TGTGCCAGCAGTAAAGGACAGGCCTACGAGCAGTACTTC. It specifies CASSKGQAYEQYF.